Sequencing of this T cell receptor (beta chain) was carried out in a study of cytomegalovirus exposure and HLA in healthy donors. Points from the study as a whole: Cytomegalovirus association was listed for 150 to 200 TCR beta chains. Per published reports, the classifier diagnosed cytomegalovirus status with high specificity and sensitivity. A few CMV-associated chains were confirmed in vitro to be specific for CMV antigens.

About this clone itself: No antigen is known for it.

The protocol was immunoSEQ multiplex PCR, while the TCRdb copy is restricted to in-frame clones and leaves out a portion. The table includes approximately 280,000 clones, approximately 83% detected once. J lost 5 bases, V lost 2 bases, and 10 bases had no gene match. The CDR3 extends over 17 amino acids. Germline V gives CDR1 MNHEY, CDR2 SMNVEV (reference sequence). The specimen sequenced was PBMCs. The V gene is TRBV27, the J gene TRBJ2-3, with 10 bases matching TRBD2. This receptor was identified in a young woman in good health and CMV-seronegative. In nucleotides, the CDR3 is TGTGCCAGCAGTTTAGGAGAGACTAGCGGGCGGAGAGATACGCAGTATTTT. Translating it yields CASSLGETSGRRDTQYF.